The 8 T cell receptor beta chains presented below share a single source sample, sequenced in a study of shared clonotypes between healthy human individuals. Only in-frame clones appear in the TCRdb table, and some are missing; sequencing was by immunoSEQ multiplex PCR. The data contain some 980,000 clones, around 80% of them singletons. Sequences were obtained from memory CD4+ T cells sorted from blood. Sample subset: CD45RA-negative fraction. The receptors here all came from a man younger than 35 in good health.

This clone has more than one count but fewer than ten. The chain is built from TRBV30 and TRBJ1-4; tentative D call: TRBD1 (5 bases). V dropped 0 bases and J dropped 5 bases, with 13 bases sitting between them. Germline V gene data show CDR1 as GTSNPN and CDR2 as SVGIG (reference sequence). The CDR3 contains 15 residues. The CDR3 region is CAWSVEGRPNEKLFF. DNA of the CDR3: TGTGCCTGGAGTGTAGAGGGACGGCCCAATGAAAAACTGTTTTTT. Full variable domain (missing parts from reference TRBV30 and TRBJ1-4): SQTIHQWPATLVQPVGSPLSLECTVEGTSNPNLYWYRQAAGRGLQLLFYSVGIGQISSEVPQNLSASRPQDRQFILSSKKLLLSDSGFYLCAWSVEGRPNEKLFFGSGTQLSVL.

The chain combines TRBV5-4 with TRBJ2-5; D remains unclear. V was pared by 0 bases and J by 2 bases, with 2 bases between. CDR1 and CDR2 (germline): SGHNT, YYREEE (reference sequence). This CDR3 is 12 amino acids long. The DNA of the CDR3 is TGTGCCAGCAGCTTGGAGCAAGAGACCCAGTACTTC. Its protein product is CASSLEQETQYF.

The J gene is TRBJ1-1, the V gene TRBV7-2, with D unresolved. CDR1 and CDR2 from the germline V gene are SGHTA and FQGNSA. Trimming shortened V by 5 bases and J by 3 bases, and 10 bases separated the two germline ends. The CDR3 has 13 residues. Here the CDR3 DNA reads TGTGCCAGCAGCCCACAGACACACACTGAAGCTTTCTTT. Protein sequence: CASSPQTHTEAFF. The whole variable domain, remainder taken from reference TRBV7-2 and TRBJ1-1, is GAGVSQSPSNKVTEKGKDVELRCDPISGHTALYWYRQSLGQGLEFLIYFQGNSAPDKSGLPSDRFSAERTGGSVSTLTIQRTQQEDSAVYLCASSPQTHTEAFFGQGTRLTVV.

This sequence joins TRBV7-8 and TRBJ2-3; D possibly matches TRBD1 or TRBD2 (5 bases each). V was cut by 5 bases and J by 7 bases, with 19 bases left in between. From germline, CDR1 is SGHVS and CDR2 FQNEAQ. This CDR3 is built from 15 residues. CDR3 amino acids: CASSGEGLASNTQYF. The CDR3 bases are TGTGCCAGCAGCGGCGAGGGGCTAGCTTCAAATACGCAGTATTTT.

This clone was seen a few times. This sequence joins TRBV30 and TRBJ1-1; tentative D call: TRBD1 (6 bases). The V end lost 4 bases, the J end lost 5 bases, and 11 bases lay between the germline ends. Germline CDR1 reads GTSNPN; CDR2 reads SVGIG (reference sequence). CDR3 size: 12 residues. This CDR3 is CAWMARGTEAFF. In nucleotides, the CDR3 is TGTGCCTGGATGGCTAGGGGGACTGAAGCTTTCTTT.

Note on this clone: Other DNA sequences of this sample code for an identical CDR3. The genes are TRBV4-3 and TRBJ2-5, with no clear D. Trimming pared 0 bases from V and 0 bases from J, leaving 8 bases between. Germline V gives CDR1 LGHNA, CDR2 YSLEER. The CDR3 contains 15 residues. The CDR3 reads CASSQDPLYQETQYF. In DNA form, the CDR3 reads TGCGCCAGCAGCCAAGACCCCTTATACCAAGAGACCCAGTACTTC.

This rearrangement joins TRBV7-9 to TRBJ1-2; possibly TRBD1 for D (6 bases). The CDR3 is made up of 15 amino acids. Trimming pared 1 base from V and 3 bases from J, leaving 12 bases between. In germline, CDR1 is SEHNR, CDR2 FQNEAQ (reference sequence). CDR3 in DNA: TGTGCCAGCAGCTTAGGAGGGGGGAACGACTATGGCTACACCTTC. Encoded protein: CASSLGGGNDYGYTF.

The chain is built from TRBV19 and TRBJ2-7; a possible D gene is TRBD1 (6 bases). The CDR3 has 13 amino acids. V gave up 10 bases and J gave up 1 base, with 14 bases separating them. The germline CDR1 and CDR2 sequences are LNHDA and SQIVND (reference sequence). The CDR3 nucleotides are TGTGCCACCGAGGACAGTCTATCCTACGAGCAGTACTTC. Its translation: CATEDSLSYEQYF.